This T cell receptor beta chain emerged from a study of cytomegalovirus exposure and HLA in healthy donors. Germline CDR1 KGHSH, CDR2 LQKENI. Trimming cost V 2 bases and J 3 bases; bases outside gene matches: 6. The CDR3 contains 15 residues. Study results and caveats: A later analysis linked a missense variant in DCLRE1C to the trimming of TCR beta V and J genes.

This clone was picked up one time. What it binds is unknown. This PCR relied on a set of 60 Vbeta primers and 13 Jbeta primers. Clones were sequenced by immunoSEQ multiplex PCR, and TCRdb holds only the in-frame ones, with some missing. Among about 140,000 clones listed, around 72% were seen once. The rearrangement uses TRBV18 and TRBJ1-2, with TRBD1 matching 7 bases. The sequenced sample was PBMCs. The clonotype was recovered from a man between 50 and 59 years old in good health and CMV-seropositive. Here the CDR3 reads CASSPNRQGDYGYTF. CDR3 sequence (DNA): TGTGCCAGCTCACCAAACAGACAGGGTGACTATGGCTACACCTTC.